This T cell receptor (beta chain) derives from a study of tumor and adjacent non-tumor tissue in lung cancer. Turning to the study itself: Patients comprised over 9 adenocarcinoma, 2 squamous cell carcinoma and 1 small cell lung cancer. Study-wide points: Patients with more diverse tumor TCRs had worse survival. Compared with tumor, normal lung showed significantly lower TCR diversity.

A modified ARM-PCR protocol with three rounds of nested PCR amplified TCRbeta. TCRdb reprocessed the multiplex PCR reads with MiXCR, giving one entry per CDR3 protein. The sample shows just over 200,000 distinct CDR3 sequences, about two thirds of them seen only once. The CDR3 runs 17 residues. V shed 5 bases, J shed 6 bases, and the junction held 13 bases outside the gene matches. Notes on this clonotype: The antigen is unknown. Just one base apart from a much larger clone, this may be a read error.

RNA was extracted from bulk tissue without any cell sorting. The V gene is TRBV12-3 or TRBV12-4, the J gene TRBJ2-1; TRBD2 agrees at 10 bases. The sequenced sample was lung tumor tissue. The source of this sequence is a man aged 60-69 years with non-small cell lung cancer. The CDR3 loop reads CASSPSRELAGRNEQFF. The CDR3 coding sequence is TGTGCCAGCAGTCCCTCGAGGGAACTAGCGGGACGCAATGAGCAGTTCTTC.